The clone carrying this T cell receptor (beta chain) showed up many times. Antigen unknown. Employing constant-segment primers, 5'RACE generated TCR alpha and TCR beta cDNA libraries bearing sample barcodes and UMIs. TCRdb re-called the 5' RACE reads with MiXCR, one entry per CDR3 protein. The sample holds 120,000 to 150,000 distinct CDR3 sequences; under 7% are singletons and the top ten take roughly 1.9%. These data come from a study of T-cell memory formation after mild COVID-19. About the study: TCR clusters were mostly confined to one donor each.

The V and J ends lost 6 bases and 4 bases, in that order; junction bases with no gene match: 12. The CDR3 is 17 amino acids. CDR1 is DFQATT and CDR2 is SNEGSKA in the germline V gene (reference sequence). Points from the study as a whole: For contracting clones, CD4+ ones sat mainly in CM and EM, CD8+ in EMRA. Pre-infection memory already had some responding clones, implying cross-reactive memory joined.

The receptor was derived from an adult woman who had mild COVID-19 (a few samples of this study predate the infection). Cell type and time point are not known. The V and J genes are TRBV20-1 and TRBJ2-1, with 13 bases that match TRBD2. Material for sequencing was PBMCs or a T cell subset sorted from them (not recorded which). CDR3 loop: CSARTSGGPGVYNEQFF. The CDR3 region has the DNA TGCAGTGCGCGGACTAGCGGGGGCCCCGGCGTATACAATGAGCAGTTCTTC.